The T cell receptor beta chain described here comes from a study of blood T cell repertoires in COVID-19. Study information: The cDNA or gDNA used as material had been derived from T cells, B-cell-depleted T cells, or PBMCs.

In the original workflow: From reference gene primer amplification, estimates of nucleated cell counts were derived. TCRdb's table, derived via immunoSEQ multiplex PCR, lists solely in-frame clones and lacks some. That table is the source of V, J and clone size, and D and trimming were worked out from the DNA. The repertoire consists of approximately 180,000 clones, with more than 75% occurring once and the leading ten covering around 16%. The sequence came from a woman between 45 and 65 years old with acute COVID-19. The sequencing sample was made of PBMCs or T cells enriched from blood (not recorded which).

The CDR3 spells CASSLQGRTDTQYF. DNA for the CDR3: TGTGCCAGCAGTTTACAGGGTCGGACAGATACGCAGTATTTT. This chain links TRBV2 with TRBJ2-3; D is possibly TRBD1 (6 bases). CDR1 and CDR2 (germline): SNHLY, FYNNEI. V was shortened by 5 bases and J by 3 bases, with 12 bases between the two germline ends. The CDR3 contains 14 residues.